The subject of this entry is one T cell receptor beta chain. Antigen specificity is unknown. This specimen belongs to a study of OX40 agonist ivuxolimab in advanced cancers. Study-level information: Dose-escalation subjects each had hepatocellular carcinoma, melanoma, renal cell or head and neck cancer. The dose-escalation cohort was about 83% male, with a mean age of about 56 years, ranging about 23 to 90.

The method was immunoSEQ multiplex PCR; TCRdb's version includes in-frame clones alone and lacks a portion of them. The sample lists around 88,000 clones, around 92% seen once, with about 0.51% in the top ten. Germline CDR1 and CDR2: MRHNA and SNTAGT. There are 11 residues in the CDR3. V was pared by 6 bases and J by 5 bases, with 7 bases between. Study observations and caveats: Also showing low normalized T-cell clonal expansion were some of the nonresponders. Partly responding patients at 0.1-3.0 mg/kg showed some of the smallest clonal expansion.

The V and J genes are TRBV6-4 and TRBJ1-2; no clear D. The sequences come from CD4+ or CD8+ T cells sorted from blood, collected in a trial of the OX40 agonist ivuxolimab. The sequence was obtained from an adult with an advanced solid tumor such as melanoma, head and neck, liver or kidney cancer. The CDR3 is CASSGQYGYTF. The CDR3 DNA sequence: TGTGCCAGCAGCGGCCAGTATGGCTACACCTTC.